What follows are 6 T cell receptor beta chains derived from one specimen sequenced in a study of OX40 agonist ivuxolimab in advanced cancers. Using immunoSEQ multiplex PCR, the repertoire was profiled, and TCRdb retains in-frame clones only, with some absent. The table lists 15,000 to 20,000 clones, 90% of them singletons, with about 52% in the top ten. The starting material was CD4+ or CD8+ T cells sorted from blood, obtained in a trial of the OX40 agonist ivuxolimab. The receptors shown here come from an adult with an advanced solid tumor such as melanoma, head and neck, liver or kidney cancer.

The sample holds one count of this clone. The V call is TRBV29-1, the J call TRBJ2-2, with TRBD2 as a possible D gene (6 bases). Germline assignment: CDR1 SQVTM and CDR2 ANQGSEA. The V end was cut by 7 bases, the J end by 5 bases, with 11 bases between. The length of the CDR3 is 12 residues. Here the CDR3 DNA reads TGCAGCGCTGGCGGGGAGACCGGGGAGCTGTTTTTT. Amino acids: CSAGGETGELFF.

The chain combines TRBV11-3 with TRBJ2-7; D may be TRBD2 (5 bases). Germline V gene data show CDR1 as SGHNT and CDR2 as YENEEA. The CDR3 spans 14 residues. The germline V and J ends were trimmed by 2 bases and 5 bases, with 13 bases remaining between them. As DNA, the CDR3 is TGTGCCAGCAGCTTACCGGGGTTCGGTAACGAGCAGTACTTC. Amino acids: CASSLPGFGNEQYF. The full variable domain, rest sourced from reference TRBV11-3 and TRBJ2-7, is EAGVVQSPRYKIIEKKQPVAFWCNPISGHNTLYWYLQNLGQGPELLIRYENEEAVDDSQLPKDRFSAERLKGVDSTLKIQPAELGDSAVYLCASSLPGFGNEQYFGPGTRLTVT.

The V and J genes are TRBV5-6 and TRBJ1-1, with D tentatively TRBD1 (5 bases). The germline V gene has CDR1 SGHDT and CDR2 YYEEEE. The V end lost 4 bases, the J end lost 5 bases, and 9 bases lay between the germline ends. The CDR3 loop spans 12 amino acids. In nucleotides, the CDR3 is TGTGCCAGCAGCAGGGGCGGAACTGAAGCTTTCTTT. It specifies CASSRGGTEAFF.

As to this clone: Additional DNA sequences in this sample encode the identical CDR3. The chain employs TRBV5-6 and TRBJ2-5; D is perhaps TRBD1 (5 bases). The CDR3 sequence is 15 residues long. The germline gives CDR1 SGHDT, CDR2 YYEEEE. Trimming removed 6 bases from V and 7 bases from J, with 22 bases in between. CDR3 in amino acids: CASTFRGNVGWTQYF. CDR3 in DNA: TGTGCCAGCACCTTTAGGGGAAACGTGGGGTGGACCCAGTACTTC.

The genes are TRBV2 and TRBJ2-2, with D possibly being TRBD2 (5 bases). Germline loops: CDR1 SNHLY, CDR2 FYNNEI. This CDR3 is built from 14 residues. Trimming cost V 3 bases and J 1 base, with 6 bases left between them. As DNA, the CDR3 is TGTGCCAGCAGTGATGGAGGGAACACCGGGGAGCTGTTTTTT. Residues: CASSDGGNTGELFF.

By sample share, this clone is medium-sized. The V call is TRBV7-8, the J call TRBJ2-7; D may correspond to TRBD1 or TRBD2 (5 bases each). Trimming cost V 6 bases and J 2 bases, with 11 bases left between them. The CDR3 loop spans 13 amino acids. Germline V CDR1 and CDR2: SGHVS, FQNEAQ. The CDR3 nucleotides are TGTGCCAGCAGGGGGGAACAGACCTACGAGCAGTACTTC. Protein product: CASRGEQTYEQYF.